This TCR beta chain is drawn from a study of molecular identifiers for immune sequencing clone quantification. This clonotype was detected ten times or more. Antigen unknown. The CDR3 has 15 residues. V was clipped by 0 bases and J by 4 bases, with 9 bases between them. Germline V gives CDR1 KGHDR, CDR2 SFDVKD. In TCRdb, the PCR reads were re-called with MiXCR into one record per CDR3 protein. The sample consists of under 800,000 distinct CDR3 sequences, around 25% of them appearing once. Study-level points and caveats: Effector cells kept over 98% of their molecules in clones above 20 RNA copies, while naive cells kept under 1% there.

Material: naive CD8+ T cells from blood, with Jurkat cell RNA spiked in. Subset denoted: FACS-sorted CD8+CD4-CCR7+CD45RA+ naive T cells. The TCR sequence derives from a human donor in good health. Some libraries in this study had Jurkat cell RNA spiked in. The rearrangement joins TRBV24-1 to TRBJ2-1; D is undetermined. The DNA for the CDR3 is TGTGCCACCAGTGATTTGGCGACGCCTTACAATGAGCAGTTCTTC. Translation: CATSDLATPYNEQFF.